Listed here is a single T cell receptor beta chain. The antigen is unknown. Germline V gene sequence: CDR1 SGHNT, CDR2 YYREEE (reference sequence). V was shortened by 0 bases and J by 5 bases, with 6 bases between the two germline ends. The CDR3 contains 13 residues. Profiled with immunoSEQ multiplex PCR; TCRdb holds only in-frame clones, not every one. Of about 73,000 clones in the sample, roughly nine tenths were seen once. This entry is derived from a study of T cell responses to AZD1222 COVID-19 vaccine. Analysis merged second doses at about 4 or about 12 weeks. Study-level points and caveats: The sample set comprised mostly white British donors with more females, and clonal diversity was possibly underestimated.

The receptor was isolated from an adult who received the AZD1222 COVID-19 vaccine. The chain combines TRBV5-4 with TRBJ1-5, with a possible D match to TRBD1 (6 bases). The material sequenced was peripheral blood, taken 28 days after the second AZD1222 dose. CDR3 DNA: TGTGCCAGCAGCTTGGACAGGGATCAGCCCCAGCATTTT. This translates into CASSLDRDQPQHF.